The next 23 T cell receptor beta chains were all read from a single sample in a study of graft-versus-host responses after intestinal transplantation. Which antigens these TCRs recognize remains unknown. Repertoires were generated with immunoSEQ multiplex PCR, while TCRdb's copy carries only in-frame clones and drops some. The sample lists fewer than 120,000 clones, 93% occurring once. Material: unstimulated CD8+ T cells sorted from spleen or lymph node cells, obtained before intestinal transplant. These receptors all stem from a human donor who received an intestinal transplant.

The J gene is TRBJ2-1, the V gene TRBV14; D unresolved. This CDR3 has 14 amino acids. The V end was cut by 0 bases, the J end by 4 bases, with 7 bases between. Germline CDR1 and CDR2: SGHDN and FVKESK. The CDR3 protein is CASSQDNGYNEQFF. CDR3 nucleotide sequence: TGTGCCAGCAGCCAAGATAACGGTTACAATGAGCAGTTCTTC. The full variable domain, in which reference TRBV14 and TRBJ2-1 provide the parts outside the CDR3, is EAGVTQFPSHSVIEKGQTVTLRCDPISGHDNLYWYRRVMGKEIKFLLHFVKESKQDESGMPNNRFLAERTGGTYSTLKVQPAELEDSGVYFCASSQDNGYNEQFFGPGTRLTVL.

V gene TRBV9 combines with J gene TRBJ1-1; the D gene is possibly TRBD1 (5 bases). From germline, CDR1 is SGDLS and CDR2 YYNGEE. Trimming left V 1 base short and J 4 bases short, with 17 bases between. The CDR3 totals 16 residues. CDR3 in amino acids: CASSVRGTLKGTEAFF. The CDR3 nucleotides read TGTGCCAGCAGCGTAAGAGGGACTCTGAAGGGCACTGAAGCTTTCTTT.

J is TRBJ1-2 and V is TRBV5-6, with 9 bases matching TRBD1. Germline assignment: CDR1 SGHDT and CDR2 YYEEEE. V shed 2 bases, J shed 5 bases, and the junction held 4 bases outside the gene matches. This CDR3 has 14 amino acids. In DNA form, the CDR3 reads TGTGCCAGCAGCTTTACAGGGGGCGCTTATGGCTACACCTTC. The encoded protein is CASSFTGGAYGYTF.

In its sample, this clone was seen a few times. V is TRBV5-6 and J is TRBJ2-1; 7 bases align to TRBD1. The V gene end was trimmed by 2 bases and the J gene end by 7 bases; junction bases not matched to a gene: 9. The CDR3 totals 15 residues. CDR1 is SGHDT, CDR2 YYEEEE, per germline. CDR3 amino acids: CASSFPGGAENEQFF. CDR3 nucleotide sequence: TGTGCCAGCAGCTTCCCAGGGGGAGCAGAGAATGAGCAGTTCTTC.

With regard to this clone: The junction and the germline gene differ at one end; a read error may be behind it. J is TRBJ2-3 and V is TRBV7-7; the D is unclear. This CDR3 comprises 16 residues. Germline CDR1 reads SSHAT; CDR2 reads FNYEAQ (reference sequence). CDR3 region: CASSSYPDEGTDTQYF. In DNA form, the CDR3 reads TGTGCTAGCAGCTCCTATCCGGATGAGGGCACAGATACGCAGTATTTT.

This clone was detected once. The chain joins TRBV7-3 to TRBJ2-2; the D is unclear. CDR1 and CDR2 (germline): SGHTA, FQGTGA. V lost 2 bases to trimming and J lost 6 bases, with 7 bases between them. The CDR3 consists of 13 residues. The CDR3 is CASSLGMAGELFF. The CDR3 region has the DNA TGTGCCAGCAGCTTAGGGATGGCCGGGGAGCTGTTTTTT. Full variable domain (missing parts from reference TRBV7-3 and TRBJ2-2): GAGVSQTPSNKVTEKGKYVELRCDPISGHTALYWYRQSLGQGPEFLIYFQGTGAADDSGLPNDRFFAVRPEGSVSTLKIQRTERGDSAVYLCASSLGMAGELFFGEGSRLTVL.

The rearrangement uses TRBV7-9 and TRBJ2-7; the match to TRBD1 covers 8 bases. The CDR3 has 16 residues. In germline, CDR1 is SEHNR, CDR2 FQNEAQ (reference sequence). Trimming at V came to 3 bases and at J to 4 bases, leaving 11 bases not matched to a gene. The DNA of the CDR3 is TGTGCCAGCAGCTTCGTTGGACAGGGCATGCGGTACGAGCAGTACTTC. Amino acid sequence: CASSFVGQGMRYEQYF. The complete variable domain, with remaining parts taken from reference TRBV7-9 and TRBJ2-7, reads DTGVSQNPRHKITKRGQNVTFRCDPISEHNRLYWYRQTLGQGPEFLTYFQNEAQLEKSRLLSDRFSAERPKGSFSTLEIQRTEQGDSAMYLCASSFVGQGMRYEQYFGPGTRLTVT.

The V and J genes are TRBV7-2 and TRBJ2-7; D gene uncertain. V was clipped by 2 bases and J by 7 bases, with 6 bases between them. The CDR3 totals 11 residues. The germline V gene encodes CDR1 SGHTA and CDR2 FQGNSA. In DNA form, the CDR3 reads TGTGCCAGCAGCTTAAGAAGGGAGCAGTACTTC. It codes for CASSLRREQYF.

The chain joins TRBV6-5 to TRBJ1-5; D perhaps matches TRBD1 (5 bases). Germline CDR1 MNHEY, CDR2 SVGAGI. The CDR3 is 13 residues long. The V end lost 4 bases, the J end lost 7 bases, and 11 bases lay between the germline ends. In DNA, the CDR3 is TGTGCCAGCAGTTCAGGGTTTCTGCAGCCCCAGCATTTT. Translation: CASSSGFLQPQHF.

In DNA form, the CDR3 reads TGTGCCAGCAGCCCCAGGGACAGGGGAACAGATACGCAGTATTTT. It codes for CASSPRDRGTDTQYF. This sequence joins TRBV7-3 and TRBJ2-3; 10 nucleotides line up with TRBD1. Germline V lookup: CDR1 SGHTA, CDR2 FQGTGA. The J segment lost 3 bases and the V segment lost 5 bases, leaving 5 bases of the junction unmatched. This CDR3 comprises 15 residues.

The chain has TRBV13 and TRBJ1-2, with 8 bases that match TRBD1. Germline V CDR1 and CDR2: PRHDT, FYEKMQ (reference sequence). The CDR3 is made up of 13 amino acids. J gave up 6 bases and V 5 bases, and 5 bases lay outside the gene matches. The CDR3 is CASSEETGDGYTF. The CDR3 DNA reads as TGTGCCAGCAGCGAGGAGACAGGGGATGGCTACACCTTC.

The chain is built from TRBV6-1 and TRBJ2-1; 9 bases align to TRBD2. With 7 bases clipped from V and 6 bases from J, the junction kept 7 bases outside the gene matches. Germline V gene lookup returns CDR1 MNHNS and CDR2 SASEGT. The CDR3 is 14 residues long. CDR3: CASTLWTSANEQFF. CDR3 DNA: TGTGCCAGCACTCTTTGGACTAGCGCCAATGAGCAGTTCTTC.

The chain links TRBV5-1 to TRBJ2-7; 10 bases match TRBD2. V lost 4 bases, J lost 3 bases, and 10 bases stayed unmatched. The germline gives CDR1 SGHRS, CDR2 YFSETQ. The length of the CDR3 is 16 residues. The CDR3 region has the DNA TGCGCCAGCAGCCCAGCTACTAGCGGGGTTTACTACGAGCAGTACTTC. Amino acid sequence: CASSPATSGVYYEQYF.

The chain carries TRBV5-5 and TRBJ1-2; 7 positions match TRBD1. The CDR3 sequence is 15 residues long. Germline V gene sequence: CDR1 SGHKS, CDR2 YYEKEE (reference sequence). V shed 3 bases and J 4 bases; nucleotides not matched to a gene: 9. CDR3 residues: CASSSVPTGTYGYTF. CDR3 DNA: TGTGCCAGCAGCTCGGTACCGACAGGGACCTATGGCTACACCTTC.

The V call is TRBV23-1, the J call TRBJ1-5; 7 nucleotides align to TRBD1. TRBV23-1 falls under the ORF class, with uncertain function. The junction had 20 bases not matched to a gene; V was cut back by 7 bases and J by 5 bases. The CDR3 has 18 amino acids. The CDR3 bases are TGCGCCAGCAACCTGTTTCCTTACTCGACAGGGAGGTATCAGCCCCAGCATTTT. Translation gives CASNLFPYSTGRYQPQHF.

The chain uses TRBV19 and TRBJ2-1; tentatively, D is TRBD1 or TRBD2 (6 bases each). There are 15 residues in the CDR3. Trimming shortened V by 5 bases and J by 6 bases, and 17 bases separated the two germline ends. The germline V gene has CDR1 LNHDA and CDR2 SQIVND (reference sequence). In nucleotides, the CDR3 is TGTGCCAGTAGTTCACGACAGGCGGGGAGCAATGAGCAGTTCTTC. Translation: CASSSRQAGSNEQFF.

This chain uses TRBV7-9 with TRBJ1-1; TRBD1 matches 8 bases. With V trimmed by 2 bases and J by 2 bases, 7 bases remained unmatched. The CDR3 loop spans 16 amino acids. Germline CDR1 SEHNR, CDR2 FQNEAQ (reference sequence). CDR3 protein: CASSLQGAGGNTEAFF. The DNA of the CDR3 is TGTGCCAGCAGCTTACAGGGGGCAGGCGGCAACACTGAAGCTTTCTTT.

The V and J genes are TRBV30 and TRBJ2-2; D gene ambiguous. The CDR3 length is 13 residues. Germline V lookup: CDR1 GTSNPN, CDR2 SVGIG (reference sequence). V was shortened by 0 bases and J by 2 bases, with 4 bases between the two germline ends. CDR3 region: CAWSVVNTGELFF. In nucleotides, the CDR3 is TGTGCCTGGAGTGTAGTCAACACCGGGGAGCTGTTTTTT.

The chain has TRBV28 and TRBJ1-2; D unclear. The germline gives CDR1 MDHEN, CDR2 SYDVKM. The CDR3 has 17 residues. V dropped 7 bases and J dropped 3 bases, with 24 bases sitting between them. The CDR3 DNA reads TGTGCCAGCAAGAGCACGGCAGCCCGAAGGATGGACTATGGCTACACCTTC. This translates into CASKSTAARRMDYGYTF.

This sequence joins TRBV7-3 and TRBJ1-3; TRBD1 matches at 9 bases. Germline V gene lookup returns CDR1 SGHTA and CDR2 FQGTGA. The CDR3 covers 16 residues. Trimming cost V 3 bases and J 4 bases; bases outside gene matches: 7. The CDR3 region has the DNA TGTGCCAGCAGCTTTATCGGGACAGGGACGGGAAACACCATATATTTT. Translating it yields CASSFIGTGTGNTIYF. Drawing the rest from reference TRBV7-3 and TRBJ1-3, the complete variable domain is GAGVSQTPSNKVTEKGKYVELRCDPISGHTALYWYRQSLGQGPEFLIYFQGTGAADDSGLPNDRFFAVRPEGSVSTLKIQRTERGDSAVYLCASSFIGTGTGNTIYFGEGSWLTVV.

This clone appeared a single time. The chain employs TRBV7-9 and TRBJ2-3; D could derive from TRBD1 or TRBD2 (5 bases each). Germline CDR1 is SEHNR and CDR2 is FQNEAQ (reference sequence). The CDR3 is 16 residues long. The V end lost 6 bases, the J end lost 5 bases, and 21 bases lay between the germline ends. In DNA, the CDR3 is TGTGCCAGCAGAGCGGACACGCATATCCAGAAAGATACGCAGTATTTT. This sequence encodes CASRADTHIQKDTQYF.

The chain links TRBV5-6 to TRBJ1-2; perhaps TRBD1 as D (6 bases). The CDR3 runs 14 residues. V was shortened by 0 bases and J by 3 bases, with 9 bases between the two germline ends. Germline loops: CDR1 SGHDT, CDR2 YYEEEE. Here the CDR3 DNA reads TGTGCCAGCAGCTTGGTTCCAGGGGACTATGGCTACACCTTC. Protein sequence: CASSLVPGDYGYTF.

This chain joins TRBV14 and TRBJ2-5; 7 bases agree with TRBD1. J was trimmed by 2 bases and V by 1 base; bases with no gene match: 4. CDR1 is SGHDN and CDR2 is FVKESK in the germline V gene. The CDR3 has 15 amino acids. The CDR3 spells CASSQADRVQETQYF. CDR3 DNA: TGTGCCAGCAGCCAAGCCGACAGGGTTCAAGAGACCCAGTACTTC.